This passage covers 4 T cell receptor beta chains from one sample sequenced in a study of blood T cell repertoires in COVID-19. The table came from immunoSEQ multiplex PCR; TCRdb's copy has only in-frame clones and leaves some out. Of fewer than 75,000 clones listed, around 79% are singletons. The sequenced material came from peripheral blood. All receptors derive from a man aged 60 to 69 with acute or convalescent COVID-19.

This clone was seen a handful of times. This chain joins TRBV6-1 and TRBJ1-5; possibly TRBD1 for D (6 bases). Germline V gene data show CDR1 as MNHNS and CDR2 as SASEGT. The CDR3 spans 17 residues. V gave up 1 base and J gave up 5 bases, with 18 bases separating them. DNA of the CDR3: TGTGCCAGCAGTGAAGATTCAGGGGAGGGGTTCCATCAGCCCCAGCATTTT. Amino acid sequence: CASSEDSGEGFHQPQHF.

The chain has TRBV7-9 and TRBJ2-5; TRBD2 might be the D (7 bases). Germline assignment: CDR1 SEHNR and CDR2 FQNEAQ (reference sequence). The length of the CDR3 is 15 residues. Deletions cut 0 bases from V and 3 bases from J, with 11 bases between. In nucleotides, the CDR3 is TGTGCCAGCAGCTTAGCGCGGGGGCCCGAAGAGACCCAGTACTTC. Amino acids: CASSLARGPEETQYF.

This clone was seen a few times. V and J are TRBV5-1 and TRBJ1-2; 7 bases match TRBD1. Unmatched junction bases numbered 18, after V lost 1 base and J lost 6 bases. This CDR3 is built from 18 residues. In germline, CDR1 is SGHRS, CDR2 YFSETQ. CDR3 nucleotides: TGCGCCAGCAGCTTGCGGACTTTGATATCAGGGGGTTTCGATGGCTACACCTTC. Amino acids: CASSLRTLISGGFDGYTF.

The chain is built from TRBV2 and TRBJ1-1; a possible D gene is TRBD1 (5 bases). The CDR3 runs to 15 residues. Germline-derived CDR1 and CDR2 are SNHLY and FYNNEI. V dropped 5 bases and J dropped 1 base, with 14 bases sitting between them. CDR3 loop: CASSFDSSWNTEAFF. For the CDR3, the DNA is TGTGCCAGCAGTTTCGACAGTTCTTGGAACACTGAAGCTTTCTTT. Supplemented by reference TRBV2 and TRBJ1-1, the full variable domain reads EPEVTQTPSHQVTQMGQEVILRCVPISNHLYFYWYRQILGQKVEFLVSFYNNEISEKSEIFDDQFSVERPDGSNFTLKIRSTKLEDSAMYFCASSFDSSWNTEAFFGQGTRLTVV.